The following is a T cell receptor (beta chain) sequence with its context. With TRAV- and TRBV-specific primers, first-strand cDNA was made, covering the alpha and beta chains. A roughly 21-cycle PCR with a constant-region primer and V-primer adapter amplified TCRs. TCRdb analysed the reads with MiXCR anew, one entry per CDR3 protein. The repertoire holds around 9,800 distinct CDR3 sequences, with about three quarters as singletons. The data belong to a study of low-dose radiotherapy and immunotherapy resistance in tumors. As for the study in general: The study delivered 0.5 Gy per fraction every 2 weeks to Cohort 1, totaling 6.5 Gy. One day before radiation and immunotherapy, intravenous cyclophosphamide 200 mg/m2 was administered, with this repeated every two weeks.

Germline CDR1 and CDR2: MNHEY and SVGAGI. The junction had 4 bases not matched to a gene; V was cut back by 2 bases and J by 7 bases. This CDR3 has 13 residues. Low-dose radiotherapy and low-dose cyclophosphamide, together with aspirin, ipilimumab and nivolumab, were given to donors. The chain combines TRBV6-5 with TRBJ1-2; 7 nucleotides line up with TRBD1. The TCR comes from a human donor with advanced metastatic prostate, ovarian, gallbladder or colorectal cancer (not recorded which). This table probably holds off-target reads from a library built for another chain. This CDR3 is CASSYEGAGGYTF. In DNA form, the CDR3 reads TGTGCCAGCAGTTACGAGGGGGCAGGTGGCTACACCTTC.